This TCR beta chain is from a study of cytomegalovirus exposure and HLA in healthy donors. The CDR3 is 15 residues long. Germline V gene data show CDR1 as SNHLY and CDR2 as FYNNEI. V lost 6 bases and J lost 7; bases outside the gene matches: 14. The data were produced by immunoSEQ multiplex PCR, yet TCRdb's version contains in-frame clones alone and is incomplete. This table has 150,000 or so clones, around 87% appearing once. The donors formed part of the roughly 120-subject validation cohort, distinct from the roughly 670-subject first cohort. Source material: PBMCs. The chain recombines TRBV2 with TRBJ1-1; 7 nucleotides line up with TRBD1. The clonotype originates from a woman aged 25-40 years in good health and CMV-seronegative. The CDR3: CASSGRGTPTLEAFF. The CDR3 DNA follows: TGTGCCAGCAGCGGCAGGGGGACGCCCACACTTGAAGCTTTCTTT.